The 9 T cell receptor beta chains presented below share a single source sample, sequenced in a study of radiotherapy plus CTLA-4 blockade in lung cancer. This table comes from immunoSEQ multiplex PCR, and its TCRdb copy is limited to in-frame clones, with some not included. Among 55,000 to 85,000 clones listed, roughly four fifths were seen once. The sample was peripheral blood, taken from a patient treated with radiotherapy plus ipilimumab. Receptor source: a human donor with non-small cell lung cancer whose response to radiotherapy plus ipilimumab could not be evaluated. Some clones in this sample may be carry-over from other donors' samples.

V is TRBV6-1 and J is TRBJ1-5, with D possibly being TRBD1 (5 bases). Trimming took off 6 bases at V and 6 bases at J, with 12 bases between the two ends. The CDR3 is made up of 13 amino acids. In germline, CDR1 is MNHNS, CDR2 SASEGT. CDR3 protein: CASRGLGLQPQHF. The CDR3 nucleotides read TGTGCCAGCAGGGGACTAGGACTTCAGCCCCAGCATTTT.

The V gene is TRBV6-5, the J gene TRBJ1-2; a possible D gene is TRBD1 (5 bases). Germline V gene sequence: CDR1 MNHEY, CDR2 SVGAGI. V dropped 5 bases and J dropped 8 bases, with 15 bases sitting between them. The CDR3 sequence is 13 residues long. DNA for the CDR3: TGTGCCAGCAGTGCTCAGGGAAGGGAAGGCTACACCTTC. Protein product: CASSAQGREGYTF.

The chain combines TRBV5-1 with TRBJ2-7, with D tentatively TRBD1 (5 bases). This CDR3 has 12 amino acids. Germline values: CDR1 SGHRS, CDR2 YFSETQ. V lost 5 bases to trimming and J lost 2 bases, with 8 bases between them. The CDR3 DNA is TGCGCCAGCAGGGACATTACCTACGAGCAGTACTTC. It is translated as CASRDITYEQYF.

The rearrangement joins TRBV5-1 to TRBJ2-3; a weak D match, TRBD1 (5 bases). Germline values: CDR1 SGHRS, CDR2 YFSETQ. This CDR3 has 16 amino acids. Between the trimmed V and J ends, which lost 0 bases and 3 bases, there was a span of 14 bases. Here the CDR3 DNA reads TGCGCCAGCAGCTTGGCCGCAGGGTTTTTTACAGATACGCAGTATTTT. Encoded protein: CASSLAAGFFTDTQYF.

The chain has TRBV5-6 and TRBJ2-2; D perhaps matches TRBD1 (5 bases). This CDR3 has 17 residues. The germline V gene has CDR1 SGHDT and CDR2 YYEEEE. V shed 1 base and J shed 4 bases, with 17 bases lying between them. Written as DNA, the CDR3 is TGTGCCAGCAGCTTGAGGGGCTCCGGTCGGGTCACCGGGGAGCTGTTTTTT. Its protein product is CASSLRGSGRVTGELFF.

Only a few counts were recorded for this clone. This chain connects TRBV7-9 to TRBJ1-3; D perhaps matches TRBD1 (6 bases). The CDR3 is made up of 15 amino acids. Trimming took off 5 bases at V and 4 bases at J, with 15 bases between the two ends. CDR1 and CDR2 from the germline V gene are SEHNR and FQNEAQ (reference sequence). CDR3 region: CASSHEGGTGNTIYF. DNA of the CDR3: TGTGCCAGCAGCCACGAGGGGGGGACAGGAAACACCATATATTTT.

This chain uses TRBV6-6 with TRBJ2-5; TRBD2 matches at 7 bases. V shed 8 bases, J shed 3 bases, and the junction held 9 bases outside the gene matches. The CDR3 has 14 amino acids. Germline CDR1 reads MNHNY; CDR2 reads SVGAGI (reference sequence). CDR3: CASLRRGMEETQYF. In DNA form, the CDR3 reads TGTGCCAGCCTCAGGCGGGGGATGGAAGAGACCCAGTACTTC.

The chain combines TRBV5-4 with TRBJ2-1; D is possibly TRBD2 (5 bases). Germline lookup yields CDR1 SGHNT and CDR2 YYREEE (reference sequence). V was cut by 3 bases and J by 0 bases, with 10 bases left in between. This CDR3 contains 15 residues. The CDR3 sequence: CASSSQGSSYNEQFF. For the CDR3, the DNA is TGTGCCAGCAGCTCACAAGGGAGCTCCTACAATGAGCAGTTCTTC.

This clone has only one observation. The chain carries TRBV27 and TRBJ1-5; perhaps TRBD1 as D (6 bases). CDR3 length equals 12 residues. V was clipped by 9 bases and J by 0 bases, with 6 bases between them. The germline V gene encodes CDR1 MNHEY and CDR2 SMNVEV (reference sequence). The CDR3 DNA follows: TGTGCCAGGGACAGTAGCAATCAGCCCCAGCATTTT. It translates to CARDSSNQPQHF.